The clone carrying this TCR beta chain was recorded at least ten times. What it recognizes is unknown. The germline V gene encodes CDR1 DFQATT and CDR2 SNEGSKA (reference sequence). After removal of 7 bases from V and 2 bases from J, the junction contained 13 bases not matched to a gene. This CDR3 contains 16 residues. It was through 5'RACE template switching that TCR cDNA was made, with a universal primer site and UMIs added. TCRdb re-derived calls from the 5' RACE reads in MiXCR, one entry per CDR3 protein. Of about 580,000 distinct CDR3 sequences listed, 17% are singletons. This sample was taken from a study of T cells after yellow fever vaccination. The study, taken as a whole, reports: At 95% to 98% for CD4 and over 80% for CD8, most primary-vaccination clones showed up again after the booster.

V gene TRBV20-1 combines with J gene TRBJ2-3, with 9 bases matching TRBD2. Source: PBMCs, taken less than 6 days after the first yellow fever vaccination. This sequence originates from a man aged 18 to 30 who received the YFV17D yellow fever vaccine. The CDR3 DNA reads as TGCAGTGTTATACCTCACAGCGGGGGGATCACAGATACGCAGTATTTT. Residues: CSVIPHSGGITDTQYF.